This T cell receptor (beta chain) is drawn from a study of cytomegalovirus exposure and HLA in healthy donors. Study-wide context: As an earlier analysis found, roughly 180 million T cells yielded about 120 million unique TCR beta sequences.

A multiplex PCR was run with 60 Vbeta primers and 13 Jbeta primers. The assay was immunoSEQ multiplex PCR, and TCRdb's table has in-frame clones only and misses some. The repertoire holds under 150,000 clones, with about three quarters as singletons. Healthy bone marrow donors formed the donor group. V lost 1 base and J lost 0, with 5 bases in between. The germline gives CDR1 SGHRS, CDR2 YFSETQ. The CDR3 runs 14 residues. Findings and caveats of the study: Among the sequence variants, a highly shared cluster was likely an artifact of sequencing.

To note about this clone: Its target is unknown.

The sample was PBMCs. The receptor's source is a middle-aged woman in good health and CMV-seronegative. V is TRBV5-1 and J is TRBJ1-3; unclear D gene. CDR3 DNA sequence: TGCGCCAGCAGCTTGCGGGGCTCTGGAAACACCATATATTTT. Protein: CASSLRGSGNTIYF.